This T cell receptor beta chain was sequenced during a study of cytomegalovirus exposure and HLA in healthy donors. 60 Vbeta and 13 Jbeta primers were used in PCR. Assay used: immunoSEQ multiplex PCR; TCRdb lists only in-frame clones, some missing. The top ten hold 0.098% of the sample, which has nearly 200,000 clones, 82% seen once. This CDR3 has 17 amino acids. V lost 0 bases and J lost 5; bases outside the gene matches: 4. CDR1 SGDLS and CDR2 YYNGEE come from the germline V gene. The material sequenced was PBMCs. The clonotype was recovered from a boy aged 2-9 years in good health and CMV-seronegative. The rearrangement uses TRBV9 and TRBJ2-1, with 14 bases fitting TRBD2. The CDR3 DNA reads as TGTGCCAGCAGCGTAGGACTAGCGGGGGGGATAAACAATGAGCAGTTCTTC. It is translated as CASSVGLAGGINNEQFF.